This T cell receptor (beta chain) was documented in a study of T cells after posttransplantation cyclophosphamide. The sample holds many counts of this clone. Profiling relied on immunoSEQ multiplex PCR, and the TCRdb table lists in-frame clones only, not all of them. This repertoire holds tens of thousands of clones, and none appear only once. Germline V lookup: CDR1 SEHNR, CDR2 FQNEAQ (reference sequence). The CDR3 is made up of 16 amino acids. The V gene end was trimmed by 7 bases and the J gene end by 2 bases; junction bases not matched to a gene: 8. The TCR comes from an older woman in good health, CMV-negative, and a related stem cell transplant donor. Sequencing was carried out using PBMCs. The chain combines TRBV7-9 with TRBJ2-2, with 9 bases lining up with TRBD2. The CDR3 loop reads CASTRGAGGNTGELFF. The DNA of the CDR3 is TGTGCCAGCACCCGCGGAGCGGGGGGCAACACCGGGGAGCTGTTTTTT. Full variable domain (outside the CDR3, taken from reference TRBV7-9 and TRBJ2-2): DTGVSQNPRHKITKRGQNVTFRCDPISEHNRLYWYRQTLGQGPEFLTYFQNEAQLEKSRLLSDRFSAERPKGSFSTLEIQRTEQGDSAMYLCASTRGAGGNTGELFFGEGSRLTVL.